Below, 11 T cell receptor beta chains from the same sample are listed, as sequenced in a study of cytomegalovirus exposure and HLA in healthy donors. Researchers ran the PCR with 60 Vbeta and 13 Jbeta primers. TCRdb's copy holds only in-frame clones and misses some; the assay was immunoSEQ multiplex PCR. The profile shows approximately 160,000 clones, approximately 80% of them singletons. Sequences were obtained from PBMCs. The receptor source for this set is a female donor in good health and CMV-seronegative.

This chain joins TRBV27 and TRBJ1-2; tentatively, D is TRBD1 (6 bases). Germline CDR1 is MNHEY and CDR2 is SMNVEV (reference sequence). The length of the CDR3 is 14 residues. V dropped 4 bases and J dropped 4 bases, with 13 bases sitting between them. As DNA, the CDR3 is TGTGCCAGCAGTTCAATACGACAGGCCTATGGCTACACCTTC. Protein: CASSSIRQAYGYTF.

The V and J genes are TRBV11-2 and TRBJ1-1, with D unclear. The CDR3 consists of 15 residues. Germline CDR1 is SGHAT and CDR2 is FQNNGV. V was clipped by 4 bases and J by 7 bases, with 19 bases between them. DNA for the CDR3: TGTGCCAGCAGCTCTCCCGGGTCCCCAGTGGTTGAAGCTTTCTTT. This encodes CASSSPGSPVVEAFF.

In the case of this clone: Other nucleotide sequences from this sample produce the same CDR3. The V call is TRBV5-1, the J call TRBJ2-5; 12 bases are a match to TRBD2. The CDR3 spans 17 residues. V dropped 2 bases and J dropped 2; count of bases not matched to a gene: 7. Germline CDR1 is SGHRS and CDR2 is YFSETQ. The CDR3 bases are TGCGCCAGCAGCTTAGGCCAGCTAGCGGGGGGGCAAGAGACCCAGTACTTC. Protein product: CASSLGQLAGGQETQYF.

This clone was observed a single time. The chain recombines TRBV6-4 with TRBJ2-3; D possibly corresponds to TRBD2 (6 bases). This CDR3 has 15 amino acids. The germline gives CDR1 MRHNA, CDR2 SNTAGT. The V and J ends lost 7 bases and 2 bases respectively, with 16 bases between them. The DNA for the CDR3 is TGTGCCAGCAAACTCACGCCGGGGGACACAGATACGCAGTATTTT. Translation gives CASKLTPGDTDTQYF.

The J gene is TRBJ2-7, the V gene TRBV4-2; possibly TRBD2 for D (5 bases). CDR1 and CDR2 (germline): LGHNA, YNFKEQ. V lost 6 bases and J lost 3, with 18 bases in between. The CDR3 is 15 residues long. The CDR3 here is CASSSRSGTLYEQYF. The DNA of the CDR3 is TGTGCCAGCAGTTCAAGATCGGGAACTCTCTACGAGCAGTACTTC.

The gene calls are TRBV4-3 and TRBJ2-7; 9 bases are a match to TRBD2. V was clipped by 3 bases and J by 5 bases; unmatched bases: 8. This CDR3 has 15 amino acids. The germline gives CDR1 LGHNA, CDR2 YSLEER. The CDR3 DNA follows: TGCGCCAGCAGCCATCTTAAGCGGGAGGTCGACGAGCAGTACTTC. Amino acid sequence: CASSHLKREVDEQYF.

In this sample, this clone turned up a few times. The V gene is TRBV4-1, the J gene TRBJ2-3; TRBD2 agrees at 11 bases. Per germline, CDR1 MGHRA and CDR2 YSYEKL. The CDR3 sequence is 16 residues long. Unmatched junction bases numbered 0, after V lost 0 bases and J lost 1 base. CDR3 protein: CASSQELAGGTDTQYF. In DNA form, the CDR3 reads TGCGCCAGCAGCCAAGAACTAGCGGGGGGCACAGATACGCAGTATTTT.

The chain employs TRBV10-3 and TRBJ2-1, with 7 bases that match TRBD1. This CDR3 comprises 12 residues. V was clipped by 6 bases and J by 5 bases; unmatched bases: 1. CDR1 is ENHRY, CDR2 SYGVKD, per germline. The CDR3 loop is CAIRGQNNEQFF. CDR3 nucleotides: TGTGCCATCAGGGGACAGAACAATGAGCAGTTCTTC.

This clone was seen a single time. The genes are TRBV2 and TRBJ2-2, with TRBD2 matching 9 bases. From germline, CDR1 is SNHLY and CDR2 FYNNEI. The CDR3 consists of 16 residues. With V trimmed by 6 bases and J by 1 base, 6 bases remained unmatched. The CDR3 loop reads CASRPGLAVNTGELFF. The CDR3 coding sequence is TGTGCCAGCAGGCCGGGACTAGCAGTGAACACCGGGGAGCTGTTTTTT.

The chain links TRBV5-6 to TRBJ2-1; 16 bases fit TRBD2. Germline CDR1 and CDR2: SGHDT and YYEEEE. CDR3 length: 18 amino acids. V was clipped by 1 base and J by 6 bases; unmatched bases: 7. CDR3 sequence: CASSLLHGTSGGANEQFF. In DNA form, the CDR3 reads TGTGCCAGCAGCTTGTTACATGGGACTAGCGGGGGGGCCAATGAGCAGTTCTTC.

The sample holds a few counts of this clone. The J gene is TRBJ1-5, the V gene TRBV5-8; 8 bases agree with TRBD1. Looked up from germline, CDR1 is SGHTS and CDR2 is YDEGEE. J gave up 4 bases and V 2 bases, and 14 bases lay outside the gene matches. The CDR3 extends over 18 amino acids. CDR3 nucleotides: TGTGCCAGCAGCTTCCGCTTCGGGACAGGCCTCCCTAATCAGCCCCAGCATTTT. Translating gives CASSFRFGTGLPNQPQHF. The full variable domain, its missing parts supplied by reference TRBV5-8 and TRBJ1-5, is EAGVTQSPTHLIKTRGQQATLRCSPISGHTSVYWYQQALGLGLQFLLWYDEGEERNRGNFPPRFSGRQFPNYSSELNVNALELEDSALYLCASSFRFGTGLPNQPQHFGDGTRLSIL.